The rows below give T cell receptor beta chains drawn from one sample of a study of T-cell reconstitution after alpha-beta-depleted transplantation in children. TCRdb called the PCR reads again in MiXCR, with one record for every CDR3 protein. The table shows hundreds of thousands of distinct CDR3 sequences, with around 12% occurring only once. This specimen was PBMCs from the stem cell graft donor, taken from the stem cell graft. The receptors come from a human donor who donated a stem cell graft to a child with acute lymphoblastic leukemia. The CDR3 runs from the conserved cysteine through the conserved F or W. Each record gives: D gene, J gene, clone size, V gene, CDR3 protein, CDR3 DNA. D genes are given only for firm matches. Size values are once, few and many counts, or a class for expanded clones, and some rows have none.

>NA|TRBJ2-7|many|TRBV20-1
CSARAGRTEIFYEQYF
TGCAGTGCTAGAGCGGGACGGACAGAAATCTTCTACGAGCAGTACTTC
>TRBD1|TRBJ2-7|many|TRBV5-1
CASSFDRVLGEQYF
TGCGCCAGCAGCTTCGACAGGGTACTAGGCGAGCAGTACTTC
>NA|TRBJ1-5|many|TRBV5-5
CASSSTGTGYSNQPQHF
TGTGCCAGCAGCTCGACCGGGACCGGCTATAGCAATCAGCCCCAGCATTTT
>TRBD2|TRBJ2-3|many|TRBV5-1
CASSGGLAGGTQYF
TGCGCCAGCAGCGGCGGACTAGCGGGGGGAACGCAGTATTTT
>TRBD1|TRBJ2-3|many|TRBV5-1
CASSLRTGGGTDTQYF
TGCGCCAGCAGCTTGCGGACAGGGGGGGGCACAGATACGCAGTATTTT
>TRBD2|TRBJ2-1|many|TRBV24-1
CATSDFGTIDNEQFF
TGTGCCACCAGTGATTTTGGGACTATCGACAATGAGCAGTTCTTC
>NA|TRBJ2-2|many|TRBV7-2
CASSLASWLANTGELFF
TGTGCCAGCAGCTTAGCGAGTTGGCTTGCAAACACCGGGGAGCTGTTTTTT
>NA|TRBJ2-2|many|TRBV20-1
CSAFLPSPANTGELFF
TGCAGTGCTTTTCTACCTTCGCCCGCGAACACCGGGGAGCTGTTTTTT
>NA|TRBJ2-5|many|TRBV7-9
CASSSRTGREETQYF
TGTGCCAGCAGCTCCCGGACAGGGAGGGAGGAGACCCAGTACTTC
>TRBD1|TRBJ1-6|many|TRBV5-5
CASSFGQGLDSPLHF
TGTGCCAGCAGCTTCGGACAGGGGCTCGATTCACCCCTCCACTTT
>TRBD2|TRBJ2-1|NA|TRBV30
CALTRTSGGRSGYNEQFF
TGTGCCCTCACCCGGACTAGCGGGGGGCGTTCCGGCTACAATGAGCAGTTCTTC
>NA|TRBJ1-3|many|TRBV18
CASSPESSLSGNTIYF
TGTGCCAGCTCACCCGAGTCATCCCTCTCTGGAAACACCATATATTTT
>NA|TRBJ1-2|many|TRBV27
CASSFRSGWYGYTF
TGTGCCAGCAGTTTTAGGTCAGGATGGTATGGCTACACCTTC
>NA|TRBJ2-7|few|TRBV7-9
CASSLPGDTYEQYF
TGTGCCAGCAGCCTACCAGGTGACACCTACGAGCAGTACTTC
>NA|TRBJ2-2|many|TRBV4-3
CASSPMTLTGELFF
TGCGCCAGCAGCCCGATGACCCTAACCGGGGAGCTGTTTTTT
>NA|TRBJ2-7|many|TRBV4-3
CASSQVERSSYEQYF
TGCGCCAGCAGCCAAGTGGAGCGGTCCTCCTACGAGCAGTACTTC
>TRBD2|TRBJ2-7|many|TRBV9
CASSLAADFSGATYEQYF
TGTGCCAGCAGCCTAGCTGCGGACTTTAGCGGGGCGACCTACGAGCAGTACTTC